This TCR beta chain was recorded in a study of blood T cells in healthy people across ages. This clonotype turned up a few times. Germline CDR1 reads DFQATT; CDR2 reads SNEGSKA (reference sequence). The CDR3 totals 15 residues. V lost 0 bases to trimming and J lost 0 bases, with 12 bases between them. Sample-barcoded 5' priming and a J-beta primer mix drove a second PCR of roughly 6 to 12 cycles. MiXCR, run by TCRdb on the 5' RACE reads, gives a single entry per CDR3 protein. The sample records about 1.5 million distinct CDR3 sequences, roughly two fifths being singletons. Source material: blood. The sequence came from a woman in her late teens or twenties in good health. The J gene is TRBJ2-7, the V gene TRBV20-1; D unclear. CDR3 region: CSARDSSSLSYEQYF. Written as DNA, the CDR3 is TGCAGTGCTAGAGATAGCAGCTCCCTCTCCTACGAGCAGTACTTC.